This record concerns one T cell receptor (beta chain) sequence. Its antigen is still unknown. The sample is drawn from a study of post-analysis software for immune sequencing data. Regarding the study as a whole: Significantly decreased normalized Chao1 diversity was recorded for multiple sclerosis patients relative to controls. The study found TRBV5-6, TRBV5-1 and TRBV20-1 among a few TRBV segments more frequent in patients than controls.

The TCR beta cDNA libraries contained unique molecular identifiers. In TCRdb, the PCR reads were re-called with MiXCR into one record per CDR3 protein. The sample contains around 700,000 distinct CDR3 sequences, 55% to 70% of which appear only once. The V gene's germline CDR1 is MNHNY and CDR2 SVGAGI (reference sequence). The CDR3 is 13 amino acids. Specimen: blood. This clonotype originated in a girl aged 2 to 10 with multiple sclerosis. The V gene is TRBV6-6, the J gene TRBJ2-5; weak D call: TRBD2 (5 bases). The J call may be mistaken, given a closer DNA end match to TRBJ2-7. The CDR3 DNA reads as TGTGCCAGCAGTTACTCGAGGGATCACGAGCAGTACTTC. Its translation is CASSYSRDHEQYF.